This T cell receptor beta chain is drawn from a study of vaccination and CD4 T cells after COVID-19. Study at large: Overlapping SARS-CoV-2, HCoV-NL63, HCoV-OC43 and HCoV-229E spike peptides were used to stimulate cells.

CDR3 length: 15 residues. V was pared by 3 bases and J by 0 bases, with 11 bases between. CDR1 LNHDA and CDR2 SQIVND come from the germline V gene (reference sequence). Sequenced with the Oncomine TCR Beta short-read assay was DNA taken from cultured CD4+ T cells. MiXCR, applied by TCRdb to the PCR reads, yields one record per CDR3 protein. In the table there are about 7,500 distinct CDR3 sequences, approximately 48% of which are singletons. Treatment here: roughly 11-day PBMC culture with coronavirus spike peptide pools or control peptides (ViraFEST assay). CD4+ T cells of the unexposed donor were collected before the COVID-19 pandemic (2011-2018). This clonotype was observed a handful of times. No antigen is known for it.

The chain recombines TRBV19 with TRBJ1-1; a weak D match, TRBD1 (5 bases). Material: CD4+ T cells from blood, cultured in vitro. The receptor comes from a human donor in good health. This CDR3 is CASSIFGALNTEAFF. CDR3 DNA: TGTGCCAGTAGTATCTTCGGGGCCCTGAACACTGAAGCTTTCTTT.